This T cell receptor beta chain was identified during a study of TIL therapy for anti-PD-1-resistant metastatic lung cancer (dated by TCRdb to the early 2020s). Study-level background: Among the enrolled patients, the median age was approximately 56 years (range about 35-85), and the median tumor PD-L1 proportion score was around 6%. Most of the cohort had lung adenocarcinoma, including a few EGFR-mutant tumors and two ALK-rearranged tumors, and half of the patients were either current or former smokers. Across the cohort, whole-exome sequencing showed a median non-synonymous tumor mutation burden of approximately 1.5 mutations per megabase. T cell receptor beta sequencing of tumor and peripheral blood was used to follow clonotypes across the tumor, the expanded TIL product and serial blood samples. What the research found in general, with its limitations: Clonal turnover during TIL culture was high, and many clones enriched in the product were not detected in the baseline tumor, suggesting clonal contraction rather than faithful expansion. Generalizability was limited because the cohort was highly selected, with more treatment-naive, never-smoker and oncogene-addicted patients included than is typical. The study protocol defined all tumor marker inferences as exploratory. Higher clonality and lower diversity were observed in expanded TIL cultures than in baseline intratumoral T cells (median clonality approximately 6% vs 31%, p < 0.0001).

The sample's time point label is to be understood as: pre-treatment sample, taken before nivolumab and TIL therapy. Baseline tumor samples were excised metastases, mostly pleural nodules or supraclavicular lymph nodes, from the same resection used to grow TIL. Tumors were harvested prior to any PD-1/PD-L1 blockade, after which nivolumab was administered to patients, and lymphodepletion, expanded TIL infusion and IL-2 were given to patients who progressed. Between late 2017 and early 2020, a dual-center phase I trial enrolled adults who had stage 4 NSCLC. Samples came from a single-arm, open-label phase I trial of tumor-infiltrating lymphocyte therapy with nivolumab in advanced non-small cell lung cancer. For each resected tumor, portions were snap-frozen in liquid nitrogen and kept at -80 degrees C. Tumor regions of interest were selected on H&E sections using laser-capture macrodissection, ground into roughly 15 mg aliquots, and extracted using Qiagen Allprep kits.

TCR beta CDR3 regions were amplified from genomic DNA by bias-controlled multiplex PCR with the immunoSEQ v3 hsTCRB kit. An Illumina NextSeq 500 was used to sequence the TCR libraries, reaching around 2.1 million read pairs at survey level or about 4.5-6 million at deep level. As for how the authors treated the data: Clonality was reported by immunoSEQ Analyzer software, which also assigned V, D and J genes and filtered out non-productive sequences. Repertoires of infused TIL and blood were compared using productive Simpson clonality and the Morisita overlap index of productive TRB rearrangements. The clones in this table, taken by TCRdb from immuneACCESS, are in-frame only. Not every clone is retained; where verified, under half of the shortfall comes from an unresolved V gene, and the cause of the rest is unknown. Clone size and V and J calls were adopted from that table, with D and trimming inferred from the DNA. This sample gives 45,000 to 50,000 clones in total; approximately 70% of them show up just once. Together, the top ten hold 5.6% of the sample.

On this clone itself: Its binding antigen is unknown. One base away there is no much larger clone; base qualities are not given.

The sequence was collected from a person aged 25-85 years with non-small cell lung cancer. The source material was tumor tissue, sampled at baseline.

The base sequence is TGCGCCAGCAGCCTACTAGCGGGACAAGAGACCCAGTACTTC. This translates into CASSLLAGQETQYF. The rearranged chain carries TRBV5-1 and TRBJ2-5; TRBD2 matches 10 bases in the middle. From cysteine to phenylalanine, the CDR3 is 14 amino acids long. Left in the record is the CDR3 DNA by itself, 42 bases read in frame from the first base. For this chain, trimming is 4 bases at the V end and 2 bases at the J end, and the number of junction bases without a gene match is 2. CDR1 SGHRS and CDR2 YFSETQ are derived from the germline V gene.